The 27 T cell receptor beta chains below all came from one sample that was sequenced in a study of T cells after yellow fever vaccination. TCRdb used MiXCR to reprocess the 5' RACE reads, holding one entry per CDR3 protein. The sample consists of around 340,000 distinct CDR3 sequences, 8.7% of them appearing once. The specimen comprised PBMCs, sampled on the day of the first yellow fever vaccination. The origin of the receptors is a young man who received the YFV17D yellow fever vaccine.

The chain employs TRBV4-1 and TRBJ1-4; 7 bases line up with TRBD1. The CDR3 has 15 residues. The germline CDR1 and CDR2 sequences are MGHRA and YSYEKL. The V segment lost 0 bases and the J segment 7 bases; nucleotides outside the gene matches: 5. The CDR3 region is CASSQDFAGGEKLFF. The CDR3 region has the DNA TGCGCCAGCAGCCAAGATTTTGCAGGGGGTGAAAAACTGTTTTTT.

The chain couples TRBV29-1 to TRBJ1-1, with D hard to call. Trimming took off 8 bases at V and 3 bases at J, with 25 bases between the two ends. CDR3 length equals 16 residues. Germline loops: CDR1 SQVTM, CDR2 ANQGSEA. The CDR3 spells CSPWVYKVGSDTEAFF. CDR3 nucleotide sequence: TGCAGCCCGTGGGTGTATAAGGTCGGTTCGGACACTGAAGCTTTCTTT.

The table lists this clonotype with a few counts. The chain combines TRBV19 with TRBJ1-1; no reliable D call. The CDR3 extends over 13 amino acids. The V end lost 6 bases, the J end lost 0 bases, and 8 bases lay between the germline ends. Per germline, CDR1 LNHDA and CDR2 SQIVND (reference sequence). CDR3 in amino acids: CASRPRMNTEAFF. CDR3 nucleotide sequence: TGTGCCAGTAGGCCCAGGATGAACACTGAAGCTTTCTTT.

The J gene is TRBJ1-5, the V gene TRBV7-8, with a weak D call TRBD1 (5 bases). Trimming removed 7 bases from V and 2 bases from J, with 15 bases in between. The CDR3 contains 15 residues. CDR1 is SGHVS and CDR2 is FQNEAQ in the germline V gene. The DNA for the CDR3 is TGTGCCAGCACCCCCTTAGGAGGGGGCAATCAGCCCCAGCATTTT. Translating it yields CASTPLGGGNQPQHF.

This clonotype was detected many times. The rearrangement links TRBV11-2 to TRBJ1-1; weak D call: TRBD1 (6 bases). Germline assignment: CDR1 SGHAT and CDR2 FQNNGV. This CDR3 contains 13 residues. Trimming took off 10 bases at V and 3 bases at J, with 15 bases between the two ends. The CDR3 here is CATRGWEDTEAFF. The CDR3 nucleotides are TGTGCCACGAGGGGGTGGGAGGACACTGAAGCTTTCTTT.

In this sample, this clonotype turned up many times. The gene calls are TRBV7-3 and TRBJ2-2; perhaps D is TRBD1 or TRBD2 (6 bases each). Trimming took 6 bases from V and 2 from J, leaving 13 bases between them. CDR1 and CDR2 (germline): SGHTA, FQGTGA. The CDR3 consists of 15 residues. CDR3 in amino acids: CASRLEGGNTGELFF. The CDR3 DNA reads TGTGCCAGCAGGCTCGAGGGGGGAAACACCGGGGAGCTGTTTTTT.

In its sample, this clonotype was seen a few times. CDR3 bases: TGCAGTGTTCTGACAGGGGATCAGCCCCAGCATTTT. Translating gives CSVLTGDQPQHF. The genes are TRBV20-1 and TRBJ1-5; 8 positions agree with TRBD1. The CDR3 contains 12 residues. CDR1 DFQATT and CDR2 SNEGSKA come from the germline V gene (reference sequence). V trimming: 7 bases; J trimming: 5 bases; junction bases outside the gene matches: 4.

In this sample, this clonotype turned up a few times. The rearrangement joins TRBV29-1 to TRBJ2-6, with D unclear. This CDR3 region has 11 residues. From germline, CDR1 is SQVTM and CDR2 ANQGSEA. The V gene lost 7 bases and the J gene lost 3 bases, with 4 bases spanning the gap. This CDR3 reads CSAFGANVLTF. DNA of the CDR3: TGCAGCGCCTTTGGGGCCAACGTCCTGACTTTC.

The sample holds a few counts of this clonotype. V is TRBV6-2 or TRBV6-3 and J is TRBJ1-2; 7 nucleotides align to TRBD1. With V trimmed by 2 bases and J by 4 bases, 4 bases remained unmatched. CDR3 length: 14 amino acids. Germline V gene sequence: CDR1 MNHEY, CDR2 SVGEGT. CDR3 coding DNA: TGTGCCAGCAGTTACGCAGGGGACAGCTATGGCTACACCTTC. It is translated as CASSYAGDSYGYTF.

This chain connects TRBV12-3 or TRBV12-4 to TRBJ1-5; D gene unclear. Trimming stripped 7 bases from V and 5 bases from J, with 12 bases between. This CDR3 has 13 residues. The CDR3 coding sequence is TGTGCCAGCACCTTTCGGGCAGATCAGCCCCAGCATTTT. Translation: CASTFRADQPQHF.

The rearrangement uses TRBV23-1 and TRBJ1-5; D is undetermined. TRBV23-1 is sorted into the ORF group, with uncertain function. The CDR3 is made up of 15 amino acids. Trimming took off 6 bases at V and 5 bases at J, with 17 bases between the two ends. The CDR3 nucleotides are TGCGCCAGCAGGAACCGACCCAGGAGTGATCAGCCCCAGCATTTT. Amino acid sequence: CASRNRPRSDQPQHF.

This clonotype occurred a few times. The rearrangement joins TRBV6-5 to TRBJ2-1; the match to TRBD1 covers 9 bases. V shed 2 bases and J 2 bases; nucleotides not matched to a gene: 7. Germline loops: CDR1 MNHEY, CDR2 SVGAGI. The CDR3 length is 17 residues. The CDR3 DNA reads as TGTGCCAGCAGTTACGGTTTCGGGACAGGGCCCTACAATGAGCAGTTCTTC. It encodes CASSYGFGTGPYNEQFF.

This clonotype was picked up a small number of times. The rearrangement uses TRBV7-2 and TRBJ2-5; 7 positions match TRBD2. The length of the CDR3 is 18 residues. Per the germline V gene, CDR1 is SGHTA and CDR2 is FQGNSA. Germline trimming cut 1 base from V and 0 bases from J; bases unmatched to any gene: 11. In DNA, the CDR3 is TGTGCCAGCAGCTTAGGGCCCCCTTTCGGGGGGTACCAAGAGACCCAGTACTTC. This sequence encodes CASSLGPPFGGYQETQYF.

This clonotype was counted only a few times. The chain joins TRBV5-1 to TRBJ1-1, with 8 bases lining up with TRBD1. Germline V gene lookup returns CDR1 SGHRS and CDR2 YFSETQ. The V and J ends lost 7 bases and 6 bases, in that order; junction bases with no gene match: 8. The CDR3 totals 13 residues. The CDR3: CASGRDRIAEAFF. DNA for the CDR3: TGCGCCAGCGGAAGGGACAGGATAGCTGAAGCTTTCTTT.

The chain joins TRBV9 to TRBJ1-1; D is perhaps TRBD1 (6 bases). Trimming pared 4 bases from V and 5 bases from J, leaving 12 bases between. CDR1 SGDLS and CDR2 YYNGEE come from the germline V gene. The CDR3 is 13 residues long. For the CDR3, the DNA is TGTGCCAGCAGCTTACAGGGCTGGACTGAAGCTTTCTTT. Translation gives CASSLQGWTEAFF.

In this sample, this clonotype turned up many times. This chain uses TRBV10-3 with TRBJ2-5; the match to TRBD2 covers 9 bases. The germline CDR1 and CDR2 sequences are ENHRY and SYGVKD. The junction had 7 bases not matched to a gene; V was cut back by 3 bases and J by 5 bases. The CDR3 spans 15 residues. This CDR3 is CAISEGGGARETQYF. The CDR3 DNA is TGTGCCATCAGTGAAGGCGGGGGGGCCCGTGAGACCCAGTACTTC.

The J gene is TRBJ2-3, the V gene TRBV18; D could derive from TRBD1 or TRBD2 (5 bases each). Between the trimmed V and J ends, which lost 4 bases and 3 bases, there was a span of 23 bases. The CDR3 sequence is 18 residues long. Germline assignment: CDR1 KGHSH and CDR2 LQKENI. The DNA of the CDR3 is TGTGCCAGCTCACAAATCGTAACCGGGACCCAAGTGACAGATACGCAGTATTTT. It yields the protein CASSQIVTGTQVTDTQYF.

A few counts support this clonotype. J is TRBJ2-3 and V is TRBV29-1; TRBD2 matches 13 bases. Unmatched junction bases numbered 5, after V lost 6 bases and J lost 2 bases. This CDR3 is 15 amino acids long. The germline CDR1 and CDR2 sequences are SQVTM and ANQGSEA. The CDR3, as DNA: TGCAGCGTCTCCGGGACTAGCGGGATCACAGATACGCAGTATTTT. Translating gives CSVSGTSGITDTQYF.

This clonotype appeared many times. The chain carries TRBV4-2 and TRBJ2-3; TRBD2 matches 7 bases. V gave up 0 bases and J gave up 4 bases; unmatched junction bases: 7. This CDR3 comprises 16 residues. CDR1 is LGHNA, CDR2 YNFKEQ, per germline. The CDR3 DNA reads as TGTGCCAGCAGCCAAGATTGGGTCGGGGGGTCAGATACGCAGTATTTT. Its translation: CASSQDWVGGSDTQYF.

The chain recombines TRBV4-3 with TRBJ2-1; D gene uncertain. Germline CDR1 is LGHNA and CDR2 is YSLEER. This CDR3 spans 13 amino acids. Trimming removed 3 bases from V and 4 bases from J, with 7 bases in between. In DNA, the CDR3 is TGCGCCAGCAGCCACGACGATTACAATGAGCAGTTCTTC. It yields the protein CASSHDDYNEQFF.

This chain joins TRBV5-1 and TRBJ2-7, with D tentatively TRBD1 or TRBD2 (5 bases each). The CDR3 is 16 residues long. Germline assignment: CDR1 SGHRS and CDR2 YFSETQ. V shed 6 bases and J shed 1 base, with 20 bases lying between them. The CDR3 loop is CASTYPGTRTSYEQYF. The CDR3 DNA sequence: TGCGCCAGCACCTACCCCGGGACCCGGACTTCCTACGAGCAGTACTTC. Full variable domain (remainder filled in from reference TRBV5-1 and TRBJ2-7): KAGVTQTPRYLIKTRGQQVTLSCSPISGHRSVSWYQQTPGQGLQFLFEYFSETQRNKGNFPGRFSGRQFSNSRSEMNVSTLELGDSALYLCASTYPGTRTSYEQYFGPGTRLTVT.

This clonotype was counted ten times or more. V and J are TRBV6-2 or TRBV6-3 and TRBJ2-5; D may be TRBD1 or TRBD2 (5 bases each). In germline, CDR1 is MNHEY, CDR2 SVGEGT. Trimming cost V 6 bases and J 4 bases, with 15 bases left between them. This CDR3 region has 14 residues. CDR3 in amino acids: CASRGRSFGETQYF. DNA for the CDR3: TGTGCCAGCAGGGGACGCAGTTTCGGAGAGACCCAGTACTTC.

CDR3 bases: TGTGCCAGCAGCTTGGGACAGGTGGGCTATGGCTACACCTTC. Translating it yields CASSLGQVGYGYTF. This chain uses TRBV5-5 with TRBJ1-2, with D tentatively TRBD1 (6 bases). Germline lookup yields CDR1 SGHKS and CDR2 YYEKEE (reference sequence). The CDR3 consists of 14 residues. Between the trimmed V and J ends, which lost 0 bases and 4 bases, there was a span of 10 bases.

J is TRBJ2-6 and V is TRBV5-1, with D uncertain. There are 14 residues in the CDR3. With 6 bases removed from V and 0 bases from J, the gap between germline ends came to 7 bases. The germline gives CDR1 SGHRS, CDR2 YFSETQ. The CDR3 DNA follows: TGCGCCAGCACTCTTACCTCTGGGGCCAACGTCCTGACTTTC. Protein: CASTLTSGANVLTF.

This chain links TRBV4-1 with TRBJ1-1; the match to TRBD1 covers 7 bases. The junction had 8 bases not matched to a gene; V was cut back by 0 bases and J by 4 bases. The CDR3 extends over 16 amino acids. Germline loops: CDR1 MGHRA, CDR2 YSYEKL. The CDR3: CASSQDVLAGGTEAFF. The CDR3 DNA is TGCGCCAGCAGCCAAGATGTTTTGGCAGGGGGCACTGAAGCTTTCTTT.

This chain joins TRBV27 and TRBJ2-7, with 8 nucleotides matching TRBD2. Germline-derived CDR1 and CDR2 are MNHEY and SMNVEV (reference sequence). The CDR3 runs to 15 residues. The V segment lost 5 bases and the J segment 2 bases; nucleotides outside the gene matches: 8. CDR3 protein: CASSPAQRGTYEQYF. In nucleotides, the CDR3 is TGTGCCAGCAGTCCCGCCCAGCGGGGGACCTACGAGCAGTACTTC.

The chain employs TRBV9 and TRBJ1-6; D may be TRBD1 (6 bases). The germline V gene has CDR1 SGDLS and CDR2 YYNGEE. V lost 0 bases and J lost 8, with 12 bases in between. The length of the CDR3 is 15 residues. CDR3 sequence: CASSVENRADSPLHF. For the CDR3, the DNA is TGTGCCAGCAGCGTAGAGAACAGGGCCGATTCACCCCTCCACTTT.